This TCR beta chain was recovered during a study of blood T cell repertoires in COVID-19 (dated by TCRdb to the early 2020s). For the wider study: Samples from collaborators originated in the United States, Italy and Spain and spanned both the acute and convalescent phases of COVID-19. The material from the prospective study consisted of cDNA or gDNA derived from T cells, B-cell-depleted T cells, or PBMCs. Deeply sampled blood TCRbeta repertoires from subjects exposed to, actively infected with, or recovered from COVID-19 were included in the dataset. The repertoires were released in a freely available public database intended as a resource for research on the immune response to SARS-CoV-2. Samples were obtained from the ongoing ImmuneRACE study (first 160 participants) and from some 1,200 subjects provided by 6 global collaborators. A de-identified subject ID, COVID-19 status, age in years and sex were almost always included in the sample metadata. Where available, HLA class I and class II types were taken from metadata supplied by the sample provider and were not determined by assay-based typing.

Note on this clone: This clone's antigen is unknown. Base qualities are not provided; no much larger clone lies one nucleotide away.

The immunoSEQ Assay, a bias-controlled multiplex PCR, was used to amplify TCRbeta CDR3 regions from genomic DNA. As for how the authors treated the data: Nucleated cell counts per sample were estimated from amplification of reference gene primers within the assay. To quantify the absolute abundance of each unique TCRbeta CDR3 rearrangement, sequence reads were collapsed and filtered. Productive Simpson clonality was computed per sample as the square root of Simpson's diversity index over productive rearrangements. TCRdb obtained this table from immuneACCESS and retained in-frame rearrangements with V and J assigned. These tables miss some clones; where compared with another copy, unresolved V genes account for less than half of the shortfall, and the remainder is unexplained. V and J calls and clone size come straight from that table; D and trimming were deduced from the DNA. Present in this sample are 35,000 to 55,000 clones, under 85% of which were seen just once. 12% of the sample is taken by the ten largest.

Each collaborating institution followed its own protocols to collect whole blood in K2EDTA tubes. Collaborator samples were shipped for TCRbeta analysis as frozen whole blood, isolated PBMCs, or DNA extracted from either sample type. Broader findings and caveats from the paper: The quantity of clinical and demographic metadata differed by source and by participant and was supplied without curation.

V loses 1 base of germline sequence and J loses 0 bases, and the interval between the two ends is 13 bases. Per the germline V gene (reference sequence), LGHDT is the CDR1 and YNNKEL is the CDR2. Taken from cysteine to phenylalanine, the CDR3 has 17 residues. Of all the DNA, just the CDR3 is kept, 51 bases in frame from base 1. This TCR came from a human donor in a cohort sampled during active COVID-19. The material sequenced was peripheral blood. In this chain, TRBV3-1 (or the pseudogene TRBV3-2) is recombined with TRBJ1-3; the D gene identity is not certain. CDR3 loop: CASSQGEGRLSGNTIYF. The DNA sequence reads TGTGCCAGCAGCCAAGGTGAGGGAAGGCTCTCTGGAAACACCATATATTTT.